These 21 T cell receptor beta chains share one sample of origin, sequenced in a study of memory CD4+ T cells and cytomegalovirus serostatus. Generated by immunoSEQ multiplex PCR, the TCRdb table keeps only in-frame clones and is missing some. The sample has around 44,000 clones; 76% are singletons. The sort gate was single viable CD3+CD4+CD8-CD45RO+ cells for memory CD4+ T cells. Sequenced input: memory CD4+ T cells from blood. Receptors originate from an adult in good health and CMV-seronegative.

For the CDR3, the DNA is TGTGCCAGCAGCTTGACAGACTATGGCTACACCTTC. Translation: CASSLTDYGYTF. This chain links TRBV5-6 with TRBJ1-2; D call uncertain. The V gene lost 1 base and the J gene lost 3 bases, with 4 bases spanning the gap. The V gene's germline CDR1 is SGHDT and CDR2 YYEEEE. The CDR3 sequence is 12 residues long.

This chain connects TRBV5-1 to TRBJ1-1; D not resolved. With 4 bases removed from V and 3 bases from J, the gap between germline ends came to 13 bases. Germline assignment: CDR1 SGHRS and CDR2 YFSETQ. CDR3 size: 14 residues. This chain's CDR3 is CASSLDGVDTEAFF. CDR3 nucleotides: TGCGCCAGCAGCCTGGATGGAGTTGACACTGAAGCTTTCTTT.

The chain employs TRBV19 and TRBJ2-7; 8 nucleotides align to TRBD1. This CDR3 is built from 16 residues. In germline, CDR1 is LNHDA, CDR2 SQIVND (reference sequence). The V and J ends lost 2 bases and 9 bases, in that order; junction bases with no gene match: 15. The CDR3 DNA follows: TGTGCCAGTAGTATATCTCGATGGACAGGGATAACGTGGCAGTACTTC. It codes for CASSISRWTGITWQYF.

The chain has TRBV7-9 and TRBJ2-7; TRBD1 matches at 8 bases. Germline V lookup: CDR1 SEHNR, CDR2 FQNEAQ (reference sequence). Germline trimming cut 5 bases from V and 3 bases from J; bases unmatched to any gene: 12. CDR3 length: 16 amino acids. The CDR3 loop is CASSLTNRQGIYEQYF. CDR3 nucleotide sequence: TGTGCCAGCAGCCTTACCAACCGACAGGGGATCTACGAGCAGTACTTC.

V gene TRBV6-5 combines with J gene TRBJ2-1; 11 nucleotides line up with TRBD1. V lost 6 bases to trimming and J lost 3 bases; unmatched junction nucleotides: 4. The CDR3 has 15 amino acids. Germline CDR1 is MNHEY and CDR2 is SVGAGI. In DNA form, the CDR3 reads TGTGCCAGCAGATTCGGGACAGGGGGCTACAATGAGCAGTTCTTC. This gives the protein CASRFGTGGYNEQFF.

J is TRBJ1-1 and V is TRBV30; 9 bases map to TRBD1. This CDR3 contains 15 residues. Germline values: CDR1 GTSNPN, CDR2 SVGIG (reference sequence). V trimming: 2 bases; J trimming: 4 bases; junction bases outside the gene matches: 8. Written as DNA, the CDR3 is TGTGCCTGGAGTAGATCGGACAGGGGAAGCACTGAAGCTTTCTTT. Translation gives CAWSRSDRGSTEAFF.

The chain recombines TRBV7-6 with TRBJ2-1, with a possible D match to TRBD1 (6 bases). Per the germline V gene, CDR1 is SGHVS and CDR2 is FNYEAQ. The CDR3 has 15 residues. With 4 bases removed from V and 3 bases from J, the gap between germline ends came to 13 bases. CDR3 bases: TGTGCCAGCAGCTCGGTAAGGGGGATCTACAATGAGCAGTTCTTC. Its protein product is CASSSVRGIYNEQFF.

This clone was observed a few times. V usage is TRBV30 and J usage is TRBJ1-1; D is possibly TRBD1 (5 bases). This CDR3 spans 13 amino acids. Trimming removed 0 bases from V and 10 bases from J, with 15 bases in between. Germline assignment: CDR1 GTSNPN and CDR2 SVGIG (reference sequence). The CDR3 DNA sequence: TGTGCCTGGAGTGTAGCCAGGGACGGTGGAGCTTTCTTT. This sequence encodes CAWSVARDGGAFF.

The V call is TRBV7-2, the J call TRBJ2-7, with D maybe TRBD2 (5 bases). The length of the CDR3 is 14 residues. Germline V lookup: CDR1 SGHTA, CDR2 FQGNSA. The V end was cut by 3 bases, the J end by 2 bases, with 11 bases between. CDR3 in amino acids: CASSFGRGPYEQYF. CDR3 nucleotide sequence: TGTGCCAGCAGCTTTGGACGAGGGCCCTACGAGCAGTACTTC.

This sequence joins TRBV19 and TRBJ2-5; possibly TRBD2 for D (5 bases). V was shortened by 6 bases and J by 4 bases, with 12 bases between the two germline ends. This CDR3 contains 13 residues. Germline V gives CDR1 LNHDA, CDR2 SQIVND (reference sequence). CDR3 loop: CASSPAGGETQYF. CDR3 nucleotide sequence: TGTGCCAGTAGCCCGGCCGGAGGAGAGACCCAGTACTTC.

The chain carries TRBV19 and TRBJ2-7; D uncertain. CDR3 size: 13 residues. The V end was cut by 3 bases, the J end by 4 bases, with 10 bases between. Germline values: CDR1 LNHDA, CDR2 SQIVND (reference sequence). The CDR3 is CASSMKVGYEQYF. CDR3 DNA: TGTGCCAGTAGTATGAAGGTAGGGTACGAGCAGTACTTC.

This clone was counted only a few times. The chain is built from TRBV19 and TRBJ1-5; D is unclear. The CDR3 runs 14 residues. Germline CDR1 is LNHDA and CDR2 is SQIVND (reference sequence). Deletions cut 7 bases from V and 1 base from J, with 11 bases between. In DNA form, the CDR3 reads TGTGCCAGTAATGGGGTAGCGAGCAATCAGCCCCAGCATTTT. It specifies CASNGVASNQPQHF.

In its sample, this clone was seen once. The chain links TRBV10-3 to TRBJ2-5; D may match TRBD1 or TRBD2 (6 bases each). The ends were cut back, 1 base at V and 5 bases at J, with 14 bases in the middle. The CDR3 runs to 15 residues. Germline CDR1 is ENHRY and CDR2 is SYGVKD. The CDR3 DNA sequence: TGTGCCATCAGTGAGTTGAGGGGGGAATTGGAGACCCAGTACTTC. Translating gives CAISELRGELETQYF.

The J gene is TRBJ1-3, the V gene TRBV2; TRBD1 might be the D (6 bases). V dropped 7 bases and J dropped 2 bases, with 15 bases sitting between them. Looked up from germline, CDR1 is SNHLY and CDR2 is FYNNEI. This CDR3 is 15 amino acids long. The CDR3 loop is CASTTGQSPGNTIYF. CDR3 DNA sequence: TGTGCCAGCACTACGGGACAATCTCCTGGAAACACCATATATTTT.

This clone was seen once. The CDR3 protein is CASSLRLAGAVAGETQYF. In DNA form, the CDR3 reads TGCGCCAGCAGCCTCCGACTAGCGGGAGCCGTCGCCGGGGAGACCCAGTACTTC. The J gene is TRBJ2-5, the V gene TRBV4-1; 12 nucleotides line up with TRBD2. CDR3 length: 18 amino acids. Germline V gives CDR1 MGHRA, CDR2 YSYEKL. The J segment lost 5 bases and the V segment lost 4 bases, leaving 14 bases of the junction unmatched.

This rearrangement joins TRBV7-9 to TRBJ1-1; D not resolved. The CDR3 consists of 14 residues. Looked up from germline, CDR1 is SEHNR and CDR2 is FQNEAQ (reference sequence). The V end lost 3 bases, the J end lost 2 bases, and 10 bases lay between the germline ends. CDR3 sequence: CASSLLGRNTEAFF. The CDR3 DNA is TGTGCCAGCAGCTTGCTAGGGCGCAACACTGAAGCTTTCTTT.

This clone has only a few counts. The chain has TRBV7-9 and TRBJ1-2; D possibly corresponds to TRBD1 (6 bases). The V and J ends lost 4 bases and 8 bases respectively, with 11 bases between them. This CDR3 has 12 residues. CDR1 and CDR2 from the germline V gene are SEHNR and FQNEAQ (reference sequence). The CDR3 DNA reads as TGTGCCAGCAGCTCGACCGACAGGGGCTACACCTTC. The encoded protein is CASSSTDRGYTF.

The chain combines TRBV5-6 with TRBJ2-7; D is unresolved. CDR3 length equals 11 residues. The germline CDR1 and CDR2 sequences are SGHDT and YYEEEE. V gave up 3 bases and J gave up 3 bases, with 4 bases separating them. Here the CDR3 DNA reads TGTGCCAGCAGCTCCCTCTACGAGCAGTACTTC. It yields the protein CASSSLYEQYF.

The CDR3 spells CASSPADSWSQETQYF. The CDR3 DNA sequence: TGTGCCAGCAGTCCTGCGGACTCCTGGTCCCAAGAGACCCAGTACTTC. The chain uses TRBV7-8 and TRBJ2-5, with D perhaps TRBD2 (5 bases). The CDR3 is 16 residues long. Germline V gene sequence: CDR1 SGHVS, CDR2 FQNEAQ. V lost 6 bases to trimming and J lost 1 base, with 18 bases between them.

This chain uses TRBV5-4 with TRBJ2-2; TRBD2 matches 11 bases. CDR3 length: 16 residues. The ends lost 4 bases at V and 3 bases at J; junction bases unmatched: 5. Germline V gene data show CDR1 as SGHNT and CDR2 as YYREEE (reference sequence). CDR3 DNA: TGTGCCAGCAGCGCCCTAGCGGGAGGTGACACCGGGGAGCTGTTTTTT. Its translation: CASSALAGGDTGELFF.

This clone was counted a few times. The chain uses TRBV2 and TRBJ1-3, with D unresolved. CDR1 and CDR2 (germline): SNHLY, FYNNEI. CDR3 size: 16 residues. V was shortened by 5 bases and J by 0 bases, with 14 bases between the two germline ends. Here the CDR3 DNA reads TGTGCCAGCAGTCCCCGACTCTCCAACTCTGGAAACACCATATATTTT. It specifies CASSPRLSNSGNTIYF.